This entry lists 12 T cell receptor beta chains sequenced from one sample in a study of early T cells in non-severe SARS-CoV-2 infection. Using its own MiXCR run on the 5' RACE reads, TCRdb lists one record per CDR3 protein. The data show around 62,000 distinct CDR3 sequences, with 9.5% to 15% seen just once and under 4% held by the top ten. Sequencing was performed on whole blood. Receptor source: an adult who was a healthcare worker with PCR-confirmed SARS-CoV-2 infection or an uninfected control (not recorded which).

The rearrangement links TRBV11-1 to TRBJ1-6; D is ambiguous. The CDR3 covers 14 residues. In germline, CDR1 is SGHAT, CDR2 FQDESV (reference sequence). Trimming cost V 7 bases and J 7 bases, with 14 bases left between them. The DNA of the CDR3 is TGTGCCAGCACGAACCAAAGAGGGAATTCACCCCTCCACTTT. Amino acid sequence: CASTNQRGNSPLHF.

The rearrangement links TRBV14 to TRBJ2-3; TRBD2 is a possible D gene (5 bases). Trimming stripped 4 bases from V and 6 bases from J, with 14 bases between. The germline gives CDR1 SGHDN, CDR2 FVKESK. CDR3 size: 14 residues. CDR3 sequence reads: CASSPRPGGDTQYF. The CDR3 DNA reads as TGTGCCAGCAGCCCTCGACCCGGAGGTGATACGCAGTATTTT.

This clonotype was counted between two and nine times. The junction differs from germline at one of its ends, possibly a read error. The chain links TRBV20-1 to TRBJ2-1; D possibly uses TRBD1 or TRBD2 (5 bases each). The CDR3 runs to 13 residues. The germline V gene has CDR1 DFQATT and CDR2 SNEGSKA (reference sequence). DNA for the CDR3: TGCAGTGCGAGAGGGGAAAGAGACAATGAGCAGTTCTTC. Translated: CSARGERDNEQFF.

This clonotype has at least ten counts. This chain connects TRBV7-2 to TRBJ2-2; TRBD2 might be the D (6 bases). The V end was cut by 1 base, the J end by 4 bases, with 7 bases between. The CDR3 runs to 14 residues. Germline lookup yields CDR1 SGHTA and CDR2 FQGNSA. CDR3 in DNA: TGTGCCAGCAGCTTAGTCGGGGGCACCGGGGAGCTGTTTTTT. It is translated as CASSLVGGTGELFF.

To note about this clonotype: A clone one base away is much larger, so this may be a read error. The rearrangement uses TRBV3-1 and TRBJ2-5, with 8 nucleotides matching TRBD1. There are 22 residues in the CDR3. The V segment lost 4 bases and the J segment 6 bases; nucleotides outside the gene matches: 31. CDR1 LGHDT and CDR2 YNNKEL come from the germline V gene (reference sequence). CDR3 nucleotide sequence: TGTGCCAGCAGCCCCCTCAGGGGACAGGCACGGGGAACTAGCTGGAGGCTAAAGACCCAGTACTTC. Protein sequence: CASSPLRGQARGTSWRLKTQYF.

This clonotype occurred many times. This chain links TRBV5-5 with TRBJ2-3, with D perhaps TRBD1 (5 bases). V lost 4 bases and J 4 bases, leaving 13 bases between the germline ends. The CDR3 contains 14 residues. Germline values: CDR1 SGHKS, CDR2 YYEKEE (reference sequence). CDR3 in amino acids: CASSLRVLADTQYF. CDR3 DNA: TGTGCCAGCAGCCTCAGGGTACTGGCAGATACGCAGTATTTT.

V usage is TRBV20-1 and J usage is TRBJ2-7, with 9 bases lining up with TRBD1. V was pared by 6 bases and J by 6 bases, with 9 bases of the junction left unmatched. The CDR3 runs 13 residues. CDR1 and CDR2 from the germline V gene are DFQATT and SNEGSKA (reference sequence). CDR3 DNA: TGCAGTGCCTGGTTGGGACAGGGTGGCGAGCAGTACTTC. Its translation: CSAWLGQGGEQYF.

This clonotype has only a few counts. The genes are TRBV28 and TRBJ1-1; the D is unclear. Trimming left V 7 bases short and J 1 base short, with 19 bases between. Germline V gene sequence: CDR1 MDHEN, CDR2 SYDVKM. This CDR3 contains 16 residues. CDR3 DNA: TGTGCCAGCACCCTGAGATACGTGAGGGCGAACACTGAAGCTTTCTTT. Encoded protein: CASTLRYVRANTEAFF.

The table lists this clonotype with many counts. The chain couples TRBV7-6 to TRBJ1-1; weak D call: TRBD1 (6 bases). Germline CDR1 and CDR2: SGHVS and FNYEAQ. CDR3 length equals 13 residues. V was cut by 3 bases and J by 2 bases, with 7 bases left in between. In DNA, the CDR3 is TGTGCCAGCAGCTTTGGGACAAACACTGAAGCTTTCTTT. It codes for CASSFGTNTEAFF.

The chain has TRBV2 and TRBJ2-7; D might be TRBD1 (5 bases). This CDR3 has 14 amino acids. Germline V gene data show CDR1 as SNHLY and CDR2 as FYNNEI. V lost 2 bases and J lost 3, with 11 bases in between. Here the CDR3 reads CASSEQGNNYEQYF. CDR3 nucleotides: TGTGCCAGCAGTGAACAGGGAAACAACTACGAGCAGTACTTC.

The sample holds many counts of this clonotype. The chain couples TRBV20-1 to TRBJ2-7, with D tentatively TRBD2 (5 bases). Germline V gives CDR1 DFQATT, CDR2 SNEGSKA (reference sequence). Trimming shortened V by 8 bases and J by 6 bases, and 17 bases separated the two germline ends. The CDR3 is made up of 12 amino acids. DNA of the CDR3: TGCAGTCCACGGGCGAACGCGGGCGAGCAGTACTTC. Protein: CSPRANAGEQYF.

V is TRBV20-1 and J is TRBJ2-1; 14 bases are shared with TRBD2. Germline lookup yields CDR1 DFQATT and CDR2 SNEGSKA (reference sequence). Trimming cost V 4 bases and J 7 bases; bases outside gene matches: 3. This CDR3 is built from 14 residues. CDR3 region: CSATGLAGDNEQFF. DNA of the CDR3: TGCAGTGCTACGGGACTAGCGGGAGATAATGAGCAGTTCTTC.